The 23 T cell receptor beta chains below come from one sample, sequenced in a study of blood T cell repertoires in COVID-19. Assay used: immunoSEQ multiplex PCR; TCRdb lists only in-frame clones, some missing. The sample carries 300,000 to 350,000 clones, nearly 90% recorded once. Sequencing input: peripheral blood. The receptors derive from a woman between 40 and 50 years old with COVID-19, enrolled during active disease.

This chain joins TRBV5-1 and TRBJ2-5; tentatively, D is TRBD1 (5 bases). The germline CDR1 and CDR2 sequences are SGHRS and YFSETQ. Trimming left V 0 bases short and J 5 bases short, with 8 bases between. This CDR3 region has 13 residues. CDR3 region: CASSLADTETQYF. The CDR3 DNA follows: TGCGCCAGCAGCTTGGCGGACACGGAGACCCAGTACTTC.

The rearrangement links TRBV15 to TRBJ1-1; D gene ambiguous. V was shortened by 2 bases and J by 11 bases, with 18 bases between the two germline ends. CDR1 is LNHNV and CDR2 is YYDKDF in the germline V gene (reference sequence). The CDR3 is 14 residues long. The CDR3 sequence: CATSRTDTLHWAFF. The CDR3 DNA reads as TGTGCCACCAGCAGAACAGACACGCTACATTGGGCTTTCTTT.

The J gene is TRBJ1-4, the V gene TRBV27; D might be TRBD1 (6 bases). This CDR3 has 13 amino acids. V was clipped by 8 bases and J by 4 bases, with 11 bases between them. Per the germline V gene, CDR1 is MNHEY and CDR2 is SMNVEV (reference sequence). CDR3 DNA sequence: TGTGCCAGCGGGGCAGGGGTTAATGAAAAACTGTTTTTT. Its protein product is CASGAGVNEKLFF.

The chain couples TRBV9 to TRBJ1-4; D is uncertain. Trimming shortened V by 4 bases and J by 8 bases, and 15 bases separated the two germline ends. CDR1 and CDR2 from the germline V gene are SGDLS and YYNGEE. CDR3 length equals 14 residues. The CDR3 DNA reads as TGTGCCAGCAGCCGGGAGAGGGAGAACGAAAAACTGTTTTTT. Translated, it gives CASSRERENEKLFF.

V gene TRBV12-5 combines with J gene TRBJ2-7; 7 nucleotides match TRBD2. Trimming cost V 0 bases and J 0 bases; bases outside gene matches: 2. The V gene's germline CDR1 is LGHNT and CDR2 FRNRAP. The CDR3 extends over 15 amino acids. The DNA of the CDR3 is TGTGCTAGTGGTTTGGTCGGGGGGAGCTCCTACGAGCAGTACTTC. Protein sequence: CASGLVGGSSYEQYF.

This clone was seen just once. The V gene is TRBV3-1 (or the pseudogene TRBV3-2), the J gene TRBJ2-7; TRBD1 agrees at 7 bases. V lost 2 bases to trimming and J lost 6 bases; unmatched junction nucleotides: 13. The length of the CDR3 is 16 residues. The germline gives CDR1 LGHDT, CDR2 YNNKEL (reference sequence). CDR3 residues: CASSQTRDTRGSEQYF. CDR3 in DNA: TGTGCCAGCAGCCAAACCCGGGACACCAGGGGGAGCGAGCAGTACTTC.

This sequence joins TRBV7-2 and TRBJ1-4; no clear D gene. The CDR3 is made up of 15 amino acids. The germline V and J ends were trimmed by 4 bases and 4 bases, with 13 bases remaining between them. Germline lookup yields CDR1 SGHTA and CDR2 FQGNSA. CDR3 region: CASSSRPRGNEKLFF. The CDR3 nucleotides are TGTGCCAGCAGCTCCAGACCGCGGGGTAATGAAAAACTGTTTTTT. The full variable domain, rest sourced from reference TRBV7-2 and TRBJ1-4, is GAGVSQSPSNKVTEKGKDVELRCDPISGHTALYWYRQSLGQGLEFLIYFQGNSAPDKSGLPSDRFSAERTGGSVSTLTIQRTQQEDSAVYLCASSSRPRGNEKLFFGSGTQLSVL.

V and J are TRBV19 and TRBJ2-3; weak D call: TRBD2 (5 bases). The CDR3 is 16 residues long. The germline V gene has CDR1 LNHDA and CDR2 SQIVND (reference sequence). V was shortened by 9 bases and J by 0 bases, with 19 bases between the two germline ends. The CDR3: CASSTRDYLSTDTQYF. The DNA for the CDR3 is TGTGCCAGCTCAACCCGGGATTACCTCAGCACAGATACGCAGTATTTT.

The rearrangement joins TRBV5-1 to TRBJ2-1; 9 bases fit TRBD1. The CDR3 extends over 13 amino acids. V lost 3 bases and J lost 9; bases outside the gene matches: 4. Germline-derived CDR1 and CDR2 are SGHRS and YFSETQ. CDR3 coding DNA: TGCGCCAGCAGCTACACAGGGGGCCCTGAGCAGTTCTTC. This translates into CASSYTGGPEQFF. The full variable domain, rest sourced from reference TRBV5-1 and TRBJ2-1, is KAGVTQTPRYLIKTRGQQVTLSCSPISGHRSVSWYQQTPGQGLQFLFEYFSETQRNKGNFPGRFSGRQFSNSRSEMNVSTLELGDSALYLCASSYTGGPEQFFGPGTRLTVL.

This chain joins TRBV5-6 and TRBJ1-2; 7 nucleotides match TRBD1. V dropped 1 base and J dropped 7; count of bases not matched to a gene: 4. The CDR3 runs 13 residues. Germline CDR1 SGHDT, CDR2 YYEEEE. This chain's CDR3 is CASSLTGAGGYTF. In nucleotides, the CDR3 is TGTGCCAGCAGCTTGACAGGGGCGGGTGGCTACACCTTC.

The V call is TRBV6-2 or TRBV6-3, the J call TRBJ1-5; maybe TRBD1 (6 bases). The CDR3 consists of 14 residues. Germline CDR1 reads MNHEY; CDR2 reads SVGEGT. The V and J ends lost 2 bases and 2 bases respectively, with 7 bases between them. CDR3 sequence: CASSYRTGNQPQHF. CDR3 bases: TGTGCCAGCAGTTACAGGACAGGCAATCAGCCCCAGCATTTT.

J is TRBJ2-1 and V is TRBV27, with D perhaps matching TRBD2 (6 bases). The germline V gene encodes CDR1 MNHEY and CDR2 SMNVEV (reference sequence). The CDR3 runs 14 residues. V lost 7 bases to trimming and J lost 3 bases, with 13 bases between them. The CDR3 here is CASTAGGLYNEQFF. The CDR3, as DNA: TGTGCCAGCACCGCCGGAGGGCTCTACAATGAGCAGTTCTTC.

J is TRBJ2-1 and V is TRBV5-1; possible D gene TRBD2, 6 bases. CDR3 length: 15 residues. The V gene lost 4 bases and the J gene lost 0 bases, with 11 bases spanning the gap. Per germline, CDR1 SGHRS and CDR2 YFSETQ. CDR3 protein: CASSREGGSYNEQFF. Here the CDR3 DNA reads TGCGCCAGCAGCCGTGAGGGAGGCTCCTACAATGAGCAGTTCTTC. Together with reference TRBV5-1 and TRBJ2-1, the CDR3 gives the full variable domain: KAGVTQTPRYLIKTRGQQVTLSCSPISGHRSVSWYQQTPGQGLQFLFEYFSETQRNKGNFPGRFSGRQFSNSRSEMNVSTLELGDSALYLCASSREGGSYNEQFFGPGTRLTVL.

The V gene is TRBV29-1, the J gene TRBJ2-1; a weak D match, TRBD2 (5 bases). The CDR3 length is 14 residues. Deletions cut 4 bases from V and 3 bases from J, with 13 bases between. The V gene's germline CDR1 is SQVTM and CDR2 ANQGSEA. In DNA, the CDR3 is TGCAGCGTTGTGTGGGGAGTACGCTACAATGAGCAGTTCTTC. Its protein is CSVVWGVRYNEQFF.

The chain is built from TRBV16 and TRBJ2-2; no firm D call. This CDR3 region has 15 residues. The germline CDR1 and CDR2 sequences are KGHSY and FQNENV. Deletions cut 0 bases from V and 4 bases from J, with 9 bases between. The CDR3 sequence: CASSQSGRSTGELFF. The CDR3 DNA is TGTGCCAGCAGCCAATCCGGTCGGAGCACCGGGGAGCTGTTTTTT. The full variable domain, in which reference TRBV16 and TRBJ2-2 provide the parts outside the CDR3, is GEEVAQTPKHLVRGEGQKAKLYCAPIKGHSYVFWYQQVLKNEFKFLISFQNENVFDETGMPKERFSAKCLPNSPCSLEIQATKLEDSAVYFCASSQSGRSTGELFFGEGSRLTVL.

A single count supports this clone. The J gene is TRBJ2-7, the V gene TRBV6-2 or TRBV6-3; weak D call: TRBD2 (5 bases). From germline, CDR1 is MNHEY and CDR2 SVGEGT. This CDR3 is built from 15 residues. V was cut by 5 bases and J by 2 bases, with 16 bases left in between. CDR3 DNA sequence: TGTGCCAGCAGTACCGGGAACAGTTCCCCCTACGAGCAGTACTTC. Its translation: CASSTGNSSPYEQYF.

This chain's CDR3 is CASSPYNPGTGAEKLFF. DNA for the CDR3: TGTGCCAGCTCACCTTATAACCCCGGGACAGGGGCGGAAAAACTGTTTTTT. The V and J genes are TRBV18 and TRBJ1-4; 10 nucleotides line up with TRBD1. The germline gives CDR1 KGHSH, CDR2 LQKENI. Unmatched junction bases numbered 12, after V lost 3 bases and J lost 8 bases. The CDR3 contains 17 residues.

The J gene is TRBJ2-2, the V gene TRBV7-8; D unresolved. The CDR3 extends over 14 amino acids. Germline V gene data show CDR1 as SGHVS and CDR2 as FQNEAQ. V was shortened by 4 bases and J by 3 bases, with 9 bases between the two germline ends. CDR3 amino acids: CASSSAEYTGELFF. The CDR3 region has the DNA TGTGCCAGCAGCTCGGCGGAGTACACCGGGGAGCTGTTTTTT.

The rearrangement uses TRBV28 and TRBJ2-7; 7 bases match TRBD1. CDR1 is MDHEN and CDR2 is SYDVKM in the germline V gene. The junction had 10 bases not matched to a gene; V was cut back by 8 bases and J by 6 bases. This CDR3 contains 13 residues. CDR3 sequence reads: CASWNTGVSEQYF. The DNA for the CDR3 is TGTGCCAGCTGGAATACAGGGGTAAGCGAGCAGTACTTC.

The CDR3 spells CASSQDQQARYEQYF. CDR3 bases: TGCGCCAGCAGCCAAGATCAACAGGCTCGGTACGAGCAGTACTTC. The chain is built from TRBV4-3 and TRBJ2-7, with D possibly matching TRBD1 (5 bases). The CDR3 covers 15 residues. V was pared by 0 bases and J by 4 bases, with 13 bases between. The germline gives CDR1 LGHNA, CDR2 YSLEER.

V is TRBV5-1 and J is TRBJ2-2; 8 bases fit TRBD2. V shed 4 bases, J shed 0 bases, and the junction held 5 bases outside the gene matches. CDR1 and CDR2 (germline): SGHRS, YFSETQ. The CDR3 extends over 16 amino acids. The CDR3 spells CASSQGGRSNTGELFF. CDR3 DNA: TGCGCCAGCAGCCAGGGCGGGAGGTCGAACACCGGGGAGCTGTTTTTT.

J is TRBJ2-7 and V is TRBV10-3; 7 bases are shared with TRBD2. This CDR3 has 12 residues. CDR1 ENHRY and CDR2 SYGVKD come from the germline V gene. J gave up 1 base and V 11 bases, and 5 bases lay outside the gene matches. CDR3 protein: CAVGRGSYEQYF. The CDR3 region has the DNA TGTGCCGTAGGGAGGGGATCCTACGAGCAGTACTTC.

The CDR3, as DNA: TGTGCCAGTAGTATAAGGACAGGGGGGGCCGGGGAGCTGTTTTTT. This gives the protein CASSIRTGGAGELFF. The chain couples TRBV19 to TRBJ2-2; 10 positions agree with TRBD1. V shed 2 bases and J 6 bases; nucleotides not matched to a gene: 3. The germline V gene encodes CDR1 LNHDA and CDR2 SQIVND (reference sequence). The CDR3 runs to 15 residues.